This record covers a single TCR beta chain. Its target is unknown. This specimen comes from a study of OX40 agonist ivuxolimab in advanced cancers. Study as a whole: Eligibility rules accepted prior anti-PD-1, anti-PD-L1 or anti-CTLA-4 therapy, and 30% to 40% had some.

Findings and caveats of the study: Averaging showed that CD8+ T cells had more expanded clones than CD4+ did.

Trimming shortened V by 3 bases and J by 3 bases, and 11 bases separated the two germline ends. Germline CDR1 MDHEN, CDR2 SYDVKM. This CDR3 is built from 14 residues. Sequenced by immunoSEQ multiplex PCR; TCRdb stores in-frame clones only, minus some. The sample holds tens of thousands of clones, more than 75% seen once. The chain employs TRBV28 and TRBJ1-2; D uncertain. The sample was CD4+ or CD8+ T cells sorted from blood, taken in a trial of the OX40 agonist ivuxolimab. The receptor's source is an adult with an advanced solid tumor such as melanoma, head and neck, liver or kidney cancer. In DNA, the CDR3 is TGTGCCAGCAGTTTGACGGAATTGGACTATGGCTACACCTTC. It yields the protein CASSLTELDYGYTF.